A single sample gave rise to the 21 T cell receptor beta chains below, sequenced in a study of T cells in Graves' hyperthyroidism and ophthalmopathy (dated by TCRdb to between 2018 and 2020). Libraries were built with multiplex PCR. Sequencing used an Illumina HiSeq 2000. The TCR beta CDR3 regions were amplified from RNA transcripts. For the first round of RT-PCR on the TCR CDR3, the HTBI primer set was used together with the Qiagen OneStep RT-PCR kit. TCRdb cleaned the public reads at Q25 with fastp, built clones with MiXCR and kept in-frame beta chains. Rows merge per CDR3 protein into single entries with the most common DNA and genes. The sample yields 750,000 to 900,000 distinct CDR3 sequences; about two fifths were counted once. The ten largest clones add up to 7.5% to 9.5% of the sample. The sequencing input was blood. The receptors were sampled from a man aged 18-30 years with Graves' hyperthyroidism.

As regards this clonotype: One junction end disagrees with the germline gene, perhaps due to a read error. The chain has TRBV2 and TRBJ2-5; D gene unclear. In germline, CDR1 is SNHLY, CDR2 FYNNEI. The CDR3 has 9 residues. The chain's CDR3 is CASSVFQSF. The CDR3 DNA reads as TGTGCCAGCAGTGTATTCCAGAGCTTC.

The chain employs TRBV9 and TRBJ2-5, with a possible D match to TRBD2 (6 bases). Germline CDR1 and CDR2: SGDLS and YYNGEE. The CDR3 is 13 residues long. Trimming pared 10 bases from V and 4 bases from J, leaving 17 bases between. CDR3 sequence: CAWSVQTRETQYF. The CDR3 DNA follows: TGTGCCTGGAGTGTACAGACTAGAGAGACCCAGTACTTC.

This clonotype was seen ten or more times. This chain links TRBV29-1 with TRBJ2-7; 11 bases line up with TRBD2. There are 14 residues in the CDR3. V was clipped by 4 bases and J by 1 base; unmatched bases: 3. From germline, CDR1 is SQVTM and CDR2 ANQGSEA. The CDR3 DNA reads as TGCAGCGTTGGTGGGACTAGCGGATCCTACGAGCAGTACTTC. Its translation: CSVGGTSGSYEQYF.

The chain uses TRBV6-6 and TRBJ2-2; D is unresolved. With 7 bases removed from V and 4 bases from J, the gap between germline ends came to 13 bases. The CDR3 covers 14 residues. Germline CDR1 MNHNY, CDR2 SVGAGI (reference sequence). The CDR3 spells CASIRLPSTGELFF. The CDR3 DNA reads as TGTGCCAGCATCCGACTCCCGTCCACCGGGGAGCTGTTTTTT.

This clonotype was detected only a few times. The CDR3 region has the DNA TGTGCCAGCAGCGCGGGACAGGGGTACGAAAAACTGTTTTTT. Translated: CASSAGQGYEKLFF. The V call is TRBV9, the J call TRBJ1-4, with 10 bases aligning to TRBD1. This CDR3 contains 14 residues. Germline V CDR1 and CDR2: SGDLS, YYNGEE. The V gene end was trimmed by 3 bases and the J gene end by 8 bases; junction bases not matched to a gene: 4. Together with reference TRBV9 and TRBJ1-4, the CDR3 gives the full variable domain: DSGVTQTPKHLITATGQRVTLRCSPRSGDLSVYWYQQSLDQGLQFLIQYYNGEERAKGNILERFSAQQFPDLHSELNLSSLELGDSALYFCASSAGQGYEKLFFGSGTQLSVL.

A remark on this clonotype: A read error is possible here, since a much larger clone lies one base away. The chain combines TRBV29-1 with TRBJ2-2; tentative D call: TRBD1 (5 bases). Germline V gene data show CDR1 as SQVTM and CDR2 as ANQGSEA. V was clipped by 6 bases and J by 1 base, with 12 bases between them. The CDR3 covers 14 residues. Here the CDR3 reads CSVANRLNTGELFF. The CDR3 DNA sequence: TGCAGCGTGGCGAACAGGCTGAACACCGGGGAGCTGTTTTTT.

The gene calls are TRBV19 and TRBJ2-2; D is perhaps TRBD1 (6 bases). V was pared by 7 bases and J by 6 bases, with 15 bases between. Germline CDR1 and CDR2: LNHDA and SQIVND (reference sequence). The CDR3 runs to 14 residues. The CDR3 nucleotides are TGTGCCAGTAAAACTACAGGGAGCGCCGGGGAGCTGTTTTTT. Translation gives CASKTTGSAGELFF. The full variable domain, rest sourced from reference TRBV19 and TRBJ2-2, is DGGITQSPKYLFRKEGQNVTLSCEQNLNHDAMYWYRQDPGQGLRLIYYSQIVNDFQKGDIAEGYSVSREKKESFPLTVTSAQKNPTAFYLCASKTTGSAGELFFGEGSRLTVL.

The sample holds many counts of this clonotype. This rearrangement joins TRBV20-1 to TRBJ1-1; D might be TRBD1 (6 bases). CDR3 length: 11 residues. Germline CDR1 is DFQATT and CDR2 is SNEGSKA (reference sequence). V was shortened by 5 bases and J by 6 bases, with 10 bases between the two germline ends. CDR3 protein: CSAEGTSEAFF. In DNA form, the CDR3 reads TGCAGTGCTGAAGGGACATCTGAAGCTTTCTTT.

This clonotype turned up a few times. The rearrangement links TRBV7-3 to TRBJ2-5, with unresolved D. CDR1 is SGHTA and CDR2 is FQGTGA in the germline V gene. This CDR3 has 15 amino acids. V shed 0 bases and J shed 1 base, with 9 bases lying between them. CDR3 in DNA: TGTGCCAGCAGCTTAACGGCAGGCCCCCAAGAGACCCAGTACTTC. Residues: CASSLTAGPQETQYF.

This clonotype was seen only a few times. V and J are TRBV6-2 or TRBV6-3 and TRBJ2-7; 8 bases align to TRBD2. Germline V CDR1 and CDR2: MNHEY, SVGEGT. This CDR3 has 15 amino acids. The junction had 8 bases not matched to a gene; V was cut back by 3 bases and J by 4 bases. The CDR3 coding sequence is TGTGCCAGCAGTTATTCAGCGGGGGAGGGGTACGAGCAGTACTTC. It codes for CASSYSAGEGYEQYF.

This clonotype has ten or more counts. This chain joins TRBV2 and TRBJ2-2; no firm D call. CDR3 size: 14 residues. Trimming cost V 3 bases and J 6 bases, with 11 bases left between them. Germline V gene sequence: CDR1 SNHLY, CDR2 FYNNEI. CDR3: CASSDRTSAGELFF. CDR3 bases: TGTGCCAGCAGTGATCGGACCTCCGCCGGGGAGCTGTTTTTT.

This clonotype appeared many times. The chain uses TRBV7-2 and TRBJ1-5; D gene uncertain. Germline lookup yields CDR1 SGHTA and CDR2 FQGNSA. The CDR3 loop spans 14 amino acids. V lost 5 bases and J 5 bases, leaving 13 bases between the germline ends. The CDR3 sequence is CASSLWESDQPQHF. CDR3 sequence (DNA): TGTGCCAGCAGCCTGTGGGAATCAGATCAGCCCCAGCATTTT.

The chain recombines TRBV5-1 with TRBJ1-1; 12 nucleotides agree with TRBD1. Germline V gene data show CDR1 as SGHRS and CDR2 as YFSETQ. J was trimmed by 1 base and V by 5 bases; bases with no gene match: 9. The CDR3 length is 17 residues. CDR3 sequence: CASSFPPGQGANTEAFF. As DNA, the CDR3 is TGCGCCAGCAGTTTTCCACCGGGACAGGGGGCGAACACTGAAGCTTTCTTT. The variable domain in full, with the rest retrieved from reference TRBV5-1 and TRBJ1-1, is KAGVTQTPRYLIKTRGQQVTLSCSPISGHRSVSWYQQTPGQGLQFLFEYFSETQRNKGNFPGRFSGRQFSNSRSEMNVSTLELGDSALYLCASSFPPGQGANTEAFFGQGTRLTVV.

This clonotype was picked up many times. This chain uses TRBV19 with TRBJ1-5; D gene unclear. The germline V gene has CDR1 LNHDA and CDR2 SQIVND (reference sequence). V lost 0 bases, J lost 5 bases, and 8 bases lay in between. The CDR3 is made up of 14 amino acids. The CDR3: CASSIDHGDQPQHF. The CDR3 bases are TGTGCCAGTAGTATAGATCATGGGGATCAGCCCCAGCATTTT. The full variable domain, with the rest looked up from reference TRBV19 and TRBJ1-5, is DGGITQSPKYLFRKEGQNVTLSCEQNLNHDAMYWYRQDPGQGLRLIYYSQIVNDFQKGDIAEGYSVSREKKESFPLTVTSAQKNPTAFYLCASSIDHGDQPQHFGDGTRLSIL.

In its sample, this clonotype was seen a few times. The V gene is TRBV4-1, the J gene TRBJ2-7; possible D gene TRBD2, 6 bases. V was pared by 3 bases and J by 4 bases, with 13 bases between. The germline V gene encodes CDR1 MGHRA and CDR2 YSYEKL. The CDR3 totals 14 residues. The DNA of the CDR3 is TGCGCCAGCAGCCACCAAGTAAGCGGGTACGAGCAGTACTTC. This translates into CASSHQVSGYEQYF.

This clonotype has a handful of counts. V and J are TRBV19 and TRBJ1-4, with D perhaps TRBD1 (5 bases). The V end was cut by 1 base, the J end by 2 bases, with 11 bases between. The CDR3 contains 16 residues. Germline CDR1 is LNHDA and CDR2 is SQIVND (reference sequence). The CDR3 DNA reads TGTGCCAGTAGTATAGGCAGGGTGACCACTAATGAAAAACTGTTTTTT. Translated, it gives CASSIGRVTTNEKLFF.

At least ten counts were recorded for this clonotype. The V and J genes are TRBV20-1 and TRBJ2-7; 7 bases match TRBD2. V dropped 5 bases and J dropped 5; count of bases not matched to a gene: 12. Germline V lookup: CDR1 DFQATT, CDR2 SNEGSKA (reference sequence). This CDR3 region has 14 residues. The CDR3 is CSALEVGRGDEQYF. Here the CDR3 DNA reads TGCAGTGCTCTAGAGGTTGGTCGGGGGGACGAGCAGTACTTC.

V and J are TRBV29-1 and TRBJ1-1; 7 bases agree with TRBD1. The CDR3 has 13 residues. The germline V gene has CDR1 SQVTM and CDR2 ANQGSEA. Trimming at V came to 3 bases and at J to 3 bases, leaving 4 bases not matched to a gene. In DNA, the CDR3 is TGCAGCGTTGAGACAGGGTGGGACACTGAAGCTTTCTTT. As protein: CSVETGWDTEAFF. Together with reference TRBV29-1 and TRBJ1-1, the CDR3 gives the full variable domain: SAVISQKPSRDICQRGTSLTIQCQVDSQVTMMFWYRQQPGQSLTLIATANQGSEATYESGFVIDKFPISRPNLTFSTLTVSNMSPEDSSIYLCSVETGWDTEAFFGQGTRLTVV.

This rearrangement joins TRBV3-1 to TRBJ1-4; unclear D gene. Trimming cost V 1 base and J 6 bases, with 6 bases left between them. This CDR3 is 13 amino acids long. Germline values: CDR1 LGHDT, CDR2 YNNKEL (reference sequence). The CDR3 loop reads CASSQVAHEKLFF. Written as DNA, the CDR3 is TGTGCCAGCAGCCAAGTCGCCCATGAAAAACTGTTTTTT.

The rearrangement uses TRBV29-1 and TRBJ2-5; 9 nucleotides line up with TRBD1. The germline V gene encodes CDR1 SQVTM and CDR2 ANQGSEA. The CDR3 has 13 residues. V gave up 8 bases and J gave up 1 base; unmatched junction bases: 5. This CDR3 is CSLQGAPQETQYF. In nucleotides, the CDR3 is TGCAGCTTACAGGGGGCTCCCCAAGAGACCCAGTACTTC.

The chain combines TRBV12-3 or TRBV12-4 with TRBJ2-5, with TRBD2 identical over 8 bases. J was trimmed by 4 bases and V by 5 bases; bases with no gene match: 6. There are 14 residues in the CDR3. CDR3 DNA: TGTGCCAGCAGTCCTGGGACTAGAGTAGAGACCCAGTACTTC. Protein product: CASSPGTRVETQYF.